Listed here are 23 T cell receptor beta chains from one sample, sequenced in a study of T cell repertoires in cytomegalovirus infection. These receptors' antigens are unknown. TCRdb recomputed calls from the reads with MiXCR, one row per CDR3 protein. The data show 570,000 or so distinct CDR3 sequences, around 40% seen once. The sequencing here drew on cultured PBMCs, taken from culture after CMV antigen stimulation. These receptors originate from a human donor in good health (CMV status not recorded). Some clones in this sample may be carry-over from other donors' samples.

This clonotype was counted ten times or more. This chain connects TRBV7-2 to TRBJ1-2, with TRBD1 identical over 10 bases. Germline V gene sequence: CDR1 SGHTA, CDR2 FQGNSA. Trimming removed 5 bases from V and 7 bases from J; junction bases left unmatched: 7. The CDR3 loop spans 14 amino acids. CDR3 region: CASSLDRGHSGYTF. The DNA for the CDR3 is TGTGCCAGCAGCCTAGACAGGGGGCACTCTGGCTACACCTTC.

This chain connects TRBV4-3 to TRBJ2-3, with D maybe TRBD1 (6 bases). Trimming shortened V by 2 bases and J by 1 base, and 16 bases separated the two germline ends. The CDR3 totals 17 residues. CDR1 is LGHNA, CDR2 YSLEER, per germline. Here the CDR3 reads CASSQTTTGSGTDTQYF. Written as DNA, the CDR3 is TGCGCCAGCAGCCAAACGACTACAGGGTCGGGCACAGATACGCAGTATTTT.

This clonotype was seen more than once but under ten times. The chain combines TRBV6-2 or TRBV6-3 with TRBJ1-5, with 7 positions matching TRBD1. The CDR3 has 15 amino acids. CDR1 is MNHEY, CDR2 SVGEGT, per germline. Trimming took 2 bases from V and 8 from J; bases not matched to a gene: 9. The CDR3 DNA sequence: TGTGCCAGCAGTTACAGGTACAGGGGCCATGAGCCCCAGCATTTT. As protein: CASSYRYRGHEPQHF.

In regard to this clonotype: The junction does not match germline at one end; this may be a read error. The CDR3 DNA reads as TGCAGTGCTAGAGGGGGGGGGGCGAACCCTGAAGCTTTCTTT. Amino acids: CSARGGGANPEAFF. The V and J genes are TRBV20-1 and TRBJ1-1; tentative D call: TRBD1 (6 bases). The CDR3 is 14 residues long. Germline loops: CDR1 DFQATT, CDR2 SNEGSKA (reference sequence).

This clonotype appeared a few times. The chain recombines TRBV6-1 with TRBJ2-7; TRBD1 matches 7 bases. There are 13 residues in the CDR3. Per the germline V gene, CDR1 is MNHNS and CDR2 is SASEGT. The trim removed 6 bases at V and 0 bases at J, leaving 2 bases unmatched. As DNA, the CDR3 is TGTGCCAGCAGACAGGGGATCTCCTACGAGCAGTACTTC. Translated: CASRQGISYEQYF.

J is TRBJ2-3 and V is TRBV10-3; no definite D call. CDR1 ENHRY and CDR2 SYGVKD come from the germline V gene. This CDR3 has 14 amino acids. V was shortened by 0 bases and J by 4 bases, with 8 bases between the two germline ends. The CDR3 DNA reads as TGTGCCATCAGTGAGTCCCGGGCGCCAGATACGCAGTATTTT. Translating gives CAISESRAPDTQYF.

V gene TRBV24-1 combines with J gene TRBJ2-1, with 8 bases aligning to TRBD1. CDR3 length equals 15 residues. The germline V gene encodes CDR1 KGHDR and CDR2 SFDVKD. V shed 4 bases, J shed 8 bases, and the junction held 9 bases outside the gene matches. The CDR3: CATSDPRQGLDEQFF. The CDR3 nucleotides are TGTGCCACCAGTGACCCAAGACAGGGGTTGGATGAGCAGTTCTTC.

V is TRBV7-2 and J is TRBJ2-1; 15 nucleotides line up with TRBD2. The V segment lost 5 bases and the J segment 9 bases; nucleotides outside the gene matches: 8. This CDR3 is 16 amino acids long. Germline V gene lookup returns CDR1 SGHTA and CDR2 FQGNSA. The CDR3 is CASSVGLAGGLFEQFF. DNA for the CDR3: TGTGCCAGCAGCGTAGGACTAGCGGGGGGGCTCTTTGAGCAGTTCTTC.

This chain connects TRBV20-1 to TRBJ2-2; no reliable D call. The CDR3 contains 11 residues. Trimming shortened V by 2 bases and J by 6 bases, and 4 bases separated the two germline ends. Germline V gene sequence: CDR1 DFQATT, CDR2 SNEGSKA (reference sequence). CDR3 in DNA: TGCAGTGCTAGAAGTGCCGGGGAGCTGTTTTTT. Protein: CSARSAGELFF.

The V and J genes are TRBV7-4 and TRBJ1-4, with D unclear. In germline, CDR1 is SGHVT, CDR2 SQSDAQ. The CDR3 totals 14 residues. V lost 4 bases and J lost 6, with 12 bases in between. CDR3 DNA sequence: TGTGCCAGCAGCTCAGTCCCTTGGGATGAAAAACTGTTTTTT. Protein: CASSSVPWDEKLFF.

The CDR3 loop reads CASSLVPAGGDTQYF. The CDR3 region has the DNA TGTGCCAGCAGCTTAGTTCCAGCGGGAGGGGATACGCAGTATTTT. This chain uses TRBV7-2 with TRBJ2-3; 10 bases line up with TRBD2. The V gene's germline CDR1 is SGHTA and CDR2 FQGNSA. Unmatched junction bases numbered 4, after V lost 1 base and J lost 6 bases. The CDR3 extends over 15 amino acids.

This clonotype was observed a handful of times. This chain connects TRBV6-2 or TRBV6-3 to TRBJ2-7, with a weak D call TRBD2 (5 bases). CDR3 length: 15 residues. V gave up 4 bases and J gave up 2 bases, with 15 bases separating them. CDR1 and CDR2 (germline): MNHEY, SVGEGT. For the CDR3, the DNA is TGTGCCAGCAGTTCCCACAGCGGACTGACCTACGAGCAGTACTTC. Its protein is CASSSHSGLTYEQYF.

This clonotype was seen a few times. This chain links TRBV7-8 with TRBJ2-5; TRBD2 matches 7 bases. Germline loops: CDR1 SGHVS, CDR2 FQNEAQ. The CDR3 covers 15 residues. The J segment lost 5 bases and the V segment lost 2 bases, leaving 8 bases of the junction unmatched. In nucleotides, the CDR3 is TGTGCCAGCAGCTTATTGGGAGCGGGAATCGAGACCCAGTACTTC. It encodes CASSLLGAGIETQYF.

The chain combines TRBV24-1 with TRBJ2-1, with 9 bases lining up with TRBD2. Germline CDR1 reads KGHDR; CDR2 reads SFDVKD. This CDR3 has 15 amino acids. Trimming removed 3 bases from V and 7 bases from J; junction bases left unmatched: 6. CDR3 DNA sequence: TGTGCCACCAGTGATACTAGCGGGTCGGGGAATGAGCAGTTCTTC. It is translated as CATSDTSGSGNEQFF.

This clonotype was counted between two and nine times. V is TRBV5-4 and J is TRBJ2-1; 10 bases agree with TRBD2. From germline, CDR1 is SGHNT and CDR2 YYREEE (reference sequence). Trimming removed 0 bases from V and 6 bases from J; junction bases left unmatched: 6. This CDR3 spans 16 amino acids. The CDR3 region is CASSLVGLAGANEQFF. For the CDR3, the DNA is TGTGCCAGCAGCTTGGTCGGCCTAGCGGGGGCCAATGAGCAGTTCTTC. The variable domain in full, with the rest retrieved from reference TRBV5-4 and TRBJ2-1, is ETGVTQSPTHLIKTRGQQVTLRCSSQSGHNTVSWYQQALGQGPQFIFQYYREEENGRGNFPPRFSGLQFPNYSSELNVNALELDDSALYLCASSLVGLAGANEQFFGPGTRLTVL.

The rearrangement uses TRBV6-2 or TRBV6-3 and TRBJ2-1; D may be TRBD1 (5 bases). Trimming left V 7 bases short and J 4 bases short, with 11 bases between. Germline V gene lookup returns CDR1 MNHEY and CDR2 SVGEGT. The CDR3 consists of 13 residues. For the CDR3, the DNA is TGTGCCAGCAAATTTGACAGTTACAATGAGCAGTTCTTC. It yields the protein CASKFDSYNEQFF.

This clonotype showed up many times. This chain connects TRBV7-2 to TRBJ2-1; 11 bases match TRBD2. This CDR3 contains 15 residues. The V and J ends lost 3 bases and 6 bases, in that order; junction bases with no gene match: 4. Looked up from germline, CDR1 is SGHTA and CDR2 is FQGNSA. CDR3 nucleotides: TGTGCCAGCAGCTTGCAGACTAGCGGGGTCAATGAGCAGTTCTTC. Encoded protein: CASSLQTSGVNEQFF.

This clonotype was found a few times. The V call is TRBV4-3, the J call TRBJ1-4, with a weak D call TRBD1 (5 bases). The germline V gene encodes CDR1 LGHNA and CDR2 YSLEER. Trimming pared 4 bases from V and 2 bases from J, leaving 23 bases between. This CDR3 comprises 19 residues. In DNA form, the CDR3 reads TGCGCCAGCAGCCCCTTTTACGCAGGTGGAGGGACGACTAATGAAAAACTGTTTTTT. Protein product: CASSPFYAGGGTTNEKLFF.

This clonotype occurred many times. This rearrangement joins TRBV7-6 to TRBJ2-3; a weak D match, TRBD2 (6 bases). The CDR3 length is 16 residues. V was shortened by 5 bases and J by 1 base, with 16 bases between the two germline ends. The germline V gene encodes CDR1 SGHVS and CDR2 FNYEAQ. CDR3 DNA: TGTGCCAGCAGCCCACTCCGGGACTGGGGCACAGATACGCAGTATTTT. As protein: CASSPLRDWGTDTQYF. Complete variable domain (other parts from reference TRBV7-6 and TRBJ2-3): GAGVSQSPRYKVTKRGQDVALRCDPISGHVSLYWYRQALGQGPEFLTYFNYEAQQDKSGLPNDRFSAERPEGSISTLTIQRTEQRDSAMYRCASSPLRDWGTDTQYFGPGTRLTVL.

CDR3 nucleotide sequence: TGTGCCAGCAGCTTAGGGGTTAGACGGGACAACACAGATACGCAGTATTTT. Encoded protein: CASSLGVRRDNTDTQYF. This rearrangement joins TRBV11-2 to TRBJ2-3; D possibly corresponds to TRBD1 (6 bases). The CDR3 loop spans 17 amino acids. Germline CDR1 reads SGHAT; CDR2 reads FQNNGV. V was trimmed by 1 base and J by 2 bases, leaving 16 bases between them.

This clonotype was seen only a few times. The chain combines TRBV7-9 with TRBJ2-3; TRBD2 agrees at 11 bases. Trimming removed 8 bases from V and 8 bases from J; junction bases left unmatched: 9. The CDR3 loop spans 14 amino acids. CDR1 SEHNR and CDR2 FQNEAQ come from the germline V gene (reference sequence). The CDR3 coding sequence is TGTGCCAGCGGGACTAGCGGAGGACAAACTACGCAGTATTTT. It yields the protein CASGTSGGQTTQYF.

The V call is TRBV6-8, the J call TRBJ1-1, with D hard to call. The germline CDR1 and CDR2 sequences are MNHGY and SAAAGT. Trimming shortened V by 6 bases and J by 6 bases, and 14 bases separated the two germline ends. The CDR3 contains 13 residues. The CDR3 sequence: CASSGDPDAEAFF. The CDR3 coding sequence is TGTGCCAGCAGCGGTGACCCAGACGCTGAAGCTTTCTTT.

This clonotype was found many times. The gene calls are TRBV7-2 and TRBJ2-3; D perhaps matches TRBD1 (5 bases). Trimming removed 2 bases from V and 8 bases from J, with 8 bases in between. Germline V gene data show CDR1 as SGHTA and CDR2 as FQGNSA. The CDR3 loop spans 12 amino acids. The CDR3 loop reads CASSLQGVTQYF. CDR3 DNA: TGTGCCAGCAGCTTACAAGGGGTTACGCAGTATTTT. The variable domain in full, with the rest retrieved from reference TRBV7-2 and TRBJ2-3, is GAGVSQSPSNKVTEKGKDVELRCDPISGHTALYWYRQSLGQGLEFLIYFQGNSAPDKSGLPSDRFSAERTGGSVSTLTIQRTQQEDSAVYLCASSLQGVTQYFGPGTRLTVL.